The entry below describes one T cell receptor beta chain. Its specificity is not known. Additional DNA sequences in this sample encode the identical CDR3. This sample is part of a study of shared clonotypes between healthy human individuals. TCRdb keeps only in-frame clones here, not all; method: immunoSEQ multiplex PCR. The data hold about 1 million clones, with 65% to 75% observed a single time. Broader study findings: The low donor count limited represented genetic and exposure-history diversity. In this cohort, only blood was sampled, and tissue repertoires likely differ. Sharing across four donors was highest in naive CD4 (around 5%) and lowest in memory CD8 (roughly 0.4%). Sequencing of the sorted subsets was shown by rarefaction to be incomplete despite large depth.

Germline V gene data show CDR1 as SGHRS and CDR2 as YFSETQ. The V end lost 2 bases, the J end lost 5 bases, and 4 bases lay between the germline ends. The CDR3 totals 11 residues. The sequenced sample consisted of memory CD4+ T cells sorted from blood. Specified subset: CD45RA-negative fraction. The chain is built from TRBV5-1 and TRBJ2-5, with unresolved D. The clonotype was recovered from a young man in good health. The CDR3 loop reads CASSFGETQYF. The CDR3 nucleotides are TGCGCCAGCAGCTTCGGGGAGACCCAGTACTTC.